The source of this T cell receptor (beta chain) is a study of blood T cells in healthy people across ages. The use of a sample-barcoded 5' primer and a J-beta primer mix characterized a second PCR of roughly 7 to 12 cycles. Using its own MiXCR run on the 5' RACE reads, TCRdb lists one record per CDR3 protein. The table records some 1.5 million distinct CDR3 sequences, under 30% of them present only once. This clonotype was found a few times. The sequence derives from a woman aged 25 to 39 in good health. The material sequenced was blood.

The CDR3 reads CASRNRGSGANVLTF. CDR3 nucleotide sequence: TGTGCCAGCAGAAATCGAGGGTCTGGGGCCAACGTCCTGACTTTC. The chain has TRBV6-1 and TRBJ2-6, with a tentative D call TRBD2 (5 bases). V was shortened by 6 bases and J by 1 base, with 10 bases between the two germline ends. The length of the CDR3 is 15 residues. The germline V gene encodes CDR1 MNHNS and CDR2 SASEGT.